This is a list of T cell receptor beta chains from one sample in a study of Graves' ophthalmopathy and Graves' hyperthyroidism. TCRdb reanalysed the multiplex PCR reads using MiXCR and keeps one entry per CDR3 protein. The repertoire consists of roughly 420,000 distinct CDR3 sequences, with roughly 20% occurring once and the leading ten covering roughly 3%. The specimen was peripheral blood. The source is a woman younger than 35 with stable Graves' hyperthyroidism. Each CDR3 is given with its conserved first and last residue. The order of the fields is V gene, D gene, clone size, J gene, CDR3 DNA, CDR3 protein. The D gene is left open where the match is weak. Size tells how often a clone was seen (once, few, many) or the class of an expanded clone, and some rows leave it out.

V gene: TRBV14
D gene: TRBD1
clone size: .
J gene: TRBJ1-1
CDR3 DNA: TGTGCCAGCAGCCAAAATGCAGGGGGAACGACTGAAGCTTTCTTT
CDR3 protein: CASSQNAGGTTEAFF

V gene: TRBV12-3/TRBV12-4
D gene: .
clone size: many
J gene: TRBJ1-6
CDR3 DNA: TGTGCCAGCAGTTTAAGGGGAATCATGGGGCTTAATTCACCCCTCCACTTT
CDR3 protein: CASSLRGIMGLNSPLHF

V gene: TRBV2
D gene: TRBD1
clone size: few
J gene: TRBJ2-5
CDR3 DNA: TGTGCCACCGCCGGGACAGGGCAAGAGACCCAGTACTTC
CDR3 protein: CATAGTGQETQYF

V gene: TRBV6-1
D gene: TRBD1
clone size: .
J gene: TRBJ1-2
CDR3 DNA: TGTGCCAGCAGTCCCGGAGGGGGCCTCGATGGCTACACCTTC
CDR3 protein: CASSPGGGLDGYTF

V gene: TRBV7-3
D gene: TRBD1
clone size: .
J gene: TRBJ2-7
CDR3 DNA: TGTGCCAGCAGCGGACGGGACAGGTCCTCCTACGAGCAGTACTTC
CDR3 protein: CASSGRDRSSYEQYF

V gene: TRBV7-6
D gene: .
clone size: many
J gene: TRBJ1-5
CDR3 DNA: TGTGCCAGCAGCTTAGCGAAGGGCCAGCCCCAGCATTTT
CDR3 protein: CASSLAKGQPQHF

V gene: TRBV2
D gene: TRBD1
clone size: many
J gene: TRBJ2-7
CDR3 DNA: TGTGCCAGCAGTACCGTCCGGACAGGGGGAACCTGGTACGAGCAGTACTTC
CDR3 protein: CASSTVRTGGTWYEQYF

V gene: TRBV20-1
D gene: .
clone size: many
J gene: TRBJ1-5
CDR3 DNA: TGCAGTGCTAATCTAGCAGTGAATCAGCCCCAGCATTTT
CDR3 protein: CSANLAVNQPQHF

V gene: TRBV27
D gene: .
clone size: many
J gene: TRBJ1-1
CDR3 DNA: TGTGCCAGCAGTTTATATGAGGGACCAGCTTTCTTT
CDR3 protein: CASSLYEGPAFF

V gene: TRBV29-1
D gene: .
clone size: .
J gene: TRBJ2-5
CDR3 DNA: TGCAGCGTTGAAGACACAGGTCGCCAAGAGACCCAGTACTTC
CDR3 protein: CSVEDTGRQETQYF

V gene: TRBV19
D gene: .
clone size: many
J gene: TRBJ1-5
CDR3 DNA: TGTGCCACCCGACTCCGGGACGGCGCCAGACTAAATCAGCCCCAGCATTTT
CDR3 protein: CATRLRDGARLNQPQHF

V gene: TRBV5-1
D gene: TRBD1
clone size: many
J gene: TRBJ2-5
CDR3 DNA: TGCGCCAGCAGCTTTACCGGGACAGCAGAGACCCAGTACTTC
CDR3 protein: CASSFTGTAETQYF

V gene: TRBV6-1
D gene: .
clone size: .
J gene: TRBJ1-1
CDR3 DNA: TGTGCCAGCAGTGGTAGCACAATGAACACTGAAGCTTTCTTT
CDR3 protein: CASSGSTMNTEAFF

V gene: TRBV15
D gene: .
clone size: many
J gene: TRBJ2-5
CDR3 DNA: TGTGCCACCAGCAGAGATAGTGCAGGGAAGTACCAAGAGACCCAGTACTTC
CDR3 protein: CATSRDSAGKYQETQYF

V gene: TRBV12-3/TRBV12-4
D gene: .
clone size: few
J gene: TRBJ2-4
CDR3 DNA: TGTGCCAGCAGCAAGACTTCATCAGCGTTGTATGAGAAGTTCTTC
CDR3 protein: CASSKTSSALYEKFF

V gene: TRBV11-2
D gene: .
clone size: .
J gene: TRBJ2-5
CDR3 DNA: TGTGCCAGCAGCTTCGGGTTGCTGGGATCAGAGACCCAGTACTTC
CDR3 protein: CASSFGLLGSETQYF

V gene: TRBV20-1
D gene: .
clone size: many
J gene: TRBJ2-7
CDR3 DNA: TGCAGTGCTAGCGAGGGATCCTCCTACGAGCAGTACTTC
CDR3 protein: CSASEGSSYEQYF

V gene: TRBV6-5
D gene: .
clone size: many
J gene: TRBJ1-1
CDR3 DNA: TGTGCCAGCAGTCCCCGGGGAAGGGCTAACACTGAAGCTTTCTTT
CDR3 protein: CASSPRGRANTEAFF

V gene: TRBV11-2
D gene: TRBD2
clone size: few
J gene: TRBJ2-7
CDR3 DNA: TGTGCCAGCAGCTCTCGATCCCTTAGCGGGGCGGCCTACGAGCAGTACTTC
CDR3 protein: CASSSRSLSGAAYEQYF

V gene: TRBV7-9
D gene: .
clone size: many
J gene: TRBJ1-6
CDR3 DNA: TGTGCCAGCAGCGCAGGCCCTAGCACTTCACCCCTCCACTTT
CDR3 protein: CASSAGPSTSPLHF

V gene: TRBV2
D gene: TRBD1
clone size: many
J gene: TRBJ1-2
CDR3 DNA: TGTGCCAGCAGTGTCCCTGGTCTGGGACAGGGGAACTATGGCTGCACCTTC
CDR3 protein: CASSVPGLGQGNYGCTF

V gene: TRBV6-1
D gene: .
clone size: many
J gene: TRBJ2-4
CDR3 DNA: TGTGCCAGCAGTCCACACAGGGAGGGGCCTCAGTACTTC
CDR3 protein: CASSPHREGPQYF

V gene: TRBV12-3/TRBV12-4
D gene: .
clone size: many
J gene: TRBJ2-7
CDR3 DNA: TGTGCCAGCAGTACCCTCGAGGCGGGCGAGCAGTACTTC
CDR3 protein: CASSTLEAGEQYF

V gene: TRBV12-3/TRBV12-4
D gene: .
clone size: .
J gene: TRBJ1-1
CDR3 DNA: TGTGCCAGCAGTTTAGGAACCGGTCCCGAGGGAAACACTGAAGCTTTCTTT
CDR3 protein: CASSLGTGPEGNTEAFF

V gene: TRBV20-1
D gene: .
clone size: many
J gene: TRBJ2-2
CDR3 DNA: TGCAGTGCTAGTTCCGACGACGGGGAGCTGTTTTTT
CDR3 protein: CSASSDDGELFF

V gene: TRBV11-2
D gene: TRBD2
clone size: many
J gene: TRBJ2-5
CDR3 DNA: TGTGCCAGCAGCCCAGACCCAGGGCTAGCGGGAGCTCACGAGACCCAGTACTTC
CDR3 protein: CASSPDPGLAGAHETQYF

V gene: TRBV9
D gene: TRBD1
clone size: many
J gene: TRBJ1-3
CDR3 DNA: TGTGCCAGCAGCGTGGGACAGTCCGCTGGAAACACCATATATTTT
CDR3 protein: CASSVGQSAGNTIYF

V gene: TRBV7-3
D gene: .
clone size: .
J gene: TRBJ2-5
CDR3 DNA: TGTGCCAGCAGCTTAGGTGAAAGGGAAGGGACCCAGTACTTC
CDR3 protein: CASSLGEREGTQYF